One sample yielded the 25 T cell receptor beta chains listed below, sequenced in a study of graft-versus-host responses after intestinal transplantation. Repertoires were generated with immunoSEQ multiplex PCR, while TCRdb's copy carries only in-frame clones and drops some. The sample gives under 100,000 clones, approximately 92% of which show up once; approximately 1.1% is in the top ten. These receptors have no identified antigens. The material was unstimulated CD8+ T cells sorted from spleen or lymph node cells, obtained before transplant. Receptor source: a human donor who was the organ donor for an intestinal transplant.

This chain joins TRBV29-1 and TRBJ2-7, with 9 bases lining up with TRBD1. The CDR3 runs 12 residues. The germline CDR1 and CDR2 sequences are SQVTM and ANQGSEA. The ends lost 6 bases at V and 5 bases at J; junction bases unmatched: 5. The CDR3 loop reads CSVAGQGNEQYF. The DNA of the CDR3 is TGCAGCGTCGCGGGACAGGGTAACGAGCAGTACTTC.

This clone was found once. The chain uses TRBV11-2 and TRBJ2-3, with 11 bases that match TRBD1. The CDR3 length is 15 residues. The trim removed 8 bases at V and 2 bases at J, leaving 6 bases unmatched. Germline-derived CDR1 and CDR2 are SGHAT and FQNNGV. CDR3 sequence reads: CASRWTGGPTDTQYF. As DNA, the CDR3 is TGTGCCAGCCGCTGGACAGGGGGCCCCACAGATACGCAGTATTTT. Complete variable domain (other parts from reference TRBV11-2 and TRBJ2-3): EAGVAQSPRYKIIEKRQSVAFWCNPISGHATLYWYQQILGQGPKLLIQFQNNGVVDDSQLPKDRFSAERLKGVDSTLKIQPAKLEDSAVYLCASRWTGGPTDTQYFGPGTRLTVL.

The rearrangement links TRBV5-4 to TRBJ2-2; D is perhaps TRBD1 (6 bases). The CDR3 totals 16 residues. CDR1 and CDR2 (germline): SGHNT, YYREEE (reference sequence). With 4 bases removed from V and 3 bases from J, the gap between germline ends came to 16 bases. The CDR3 protein is CASSLQRQDHTGELFF. The CDR3 DNA sequence: TGTGCCAGCAGCCTGCAGCGACAGGACCACACCGGGGAGCTGTTTTTT.

The chain combines TRBV29-1 with TRBJ2-1, with 7 positions matching TRBD2. Germline V lookup: CDR1 SQVTM, CDR2 ANQGSEA. Losses at the gene ends were 8 bases for V and 3 bases for J; bases not matched to a gene: 7. CDR3 size: 13 residues. For the CDR3, the DNA is TGCAGCTCCTGGCGGGAGTACTACAATGAGCAGTTCTTC. Encoded protein: CSSWREYYNEQFF.

The chain carries TRBV7-6 and TRBJ2-3, with 7 bases lining up with TRBD2. Germline values: CDR1 SGHVS, CDR2 FNYEAQ. V was pared by 1 base and J by 5 bases, with 6 bases of the junction left unmatched. CDR3 length: 15 amino acids. Here the CDR3 DNA reads TGTGCCAGCAGCTTAGTGGCGGGAGTGATAGATACGCAGTATTTT. It encodes CASSLVAGVIDTQYF.

The chain has TRBV7-6 and TRBJ1-1; D is perhaps TRBD1 (5 bases). Germline CDR1 reads SGHVS; CDR2 reads FNYEAQ. Trimming removed 1 base at V and 7 bases at J, with 22 bases between. CDR3 length: 17 residues. In DNA form, the CDR3 reads TGTGCCAGCAGCTTAGAACAGGACGGCCCCACGGCCGATGAAGCTTTCTTT. Protein product: CASSLEQDGPTADEAFF.

The chain is built from TRBV6-1 and TRBJ1-6; D is unresolved. The CDR3 consists of 15 residues. Germline loops: CDR1 MNHNS, CDR2 SASEGT. Trimming removed 5 bases at V and 8 bases at J, with 16 bases between. The CDR3 DNA reads TGTGCCAGCAGTAACTACGTACCCTACCATTCACCCCTCCACTTT. Protein sequence: CASSNYVPYHSPLHF.

The rearrangement joins TRBV6-5 to TRBJ2-7; perhaps TRBD2 as D (5 bases). Germline CDR1 MNHEY, CDR2 SVGAGI. Trimming cost V 8 bases and J 2 bases, with 19 bases left between them. This CDR3 region has 15 residues. The CDR3 loop is CASRPGVASTYEQYF. Written as DNA, the CDR3 is TGTGCCAGCCGACCAGGAGTAGCGAGCACCTACGAGCAGTACTTC.

The V call is TRBV6-1, the J call TRBJ1-4; 7 bases are a match to TRBD1. CDR3 length: 15 residues. After removal of 2 bases from V and 6 bases from J, the junction contained 6 bases not matched to a gene. Germline V gene lookup returns CDR1 MNHNS and CDR2 SASEGT. CDR3 region: CASSEPTGRDEKLFF. CDR3 bases: TGTGCCAGCAGTGAACCGACAGGGCGGGATGAAAAACTGTTTTTT.

The chain links TRBV7-3 to TRBJ1-2, with 9 nucleotides matching TRBD1. The V segment lost 2 bases and the J segment 4 bases; nucleotides outside the gene matches: 14. The germline gives CDR1 SGHTA, CDR2 FQGTGA. The CDR3 spans 18 residues. CDR3 residues: CASSLGAGTGTLFYGYTF. For the CDR3, the DNA is TGTGCCAGCAGCTTAGGGGCAGGGACAGGGACCCTCTTCTATGGCTACACCTTC.

The chain links TRBV5-5 to TRBJ1-2; no clear D. V shed 0 bases and J shed 7 bases, with 4 bases lying between them. CDR3 size: 11 residues. Germline CDR1 and CDR2: SGHKS and YYEKEE (reference sequence). CDR3 in DNA: TGTGCCAGCAGCTTGGGGGCTGGCTACACCTTC. This gives the protein CASSLGAGYTF.

This chain joins TRBV9 and TRBJ1-2, with a possible D match to TRBD1 (5 bases). V shed 3 bases and J shed 8 bases, with 11 bases lying between them. Per the germline V gene, CDR1 is SGDLS and CDR2 is YYNGEE. The CDR3 runs to 12 residues. The CDR3 coding sequence is TGTGCCAGCAGCGCTGGGGGGGGAGGCTACACCTTC. It translates to CASSAGGGGYTF.

This chain links TRBV11-2 with TRBJ2-7; tentative D call: TRBD2 (6 bases). The V end was cut by 1 base, the J end by 2 bases, with 12 bases between. Germline V gene lookup returns CDR1 SGHAT and CDR2 FQNNGV. The CDR3 sequence is 15 residues long. CDR3 in DNA: TGTGCCAGCAGCTTAGGGGCTAGCGAGGCCTACGAGCAGTACTTC. Translated, it gives CASSLGASEAYEQYF.

The genes are TRBV29-1 and TRBJ1-2; 8 bases line up with TRBD1. This CDR3 comprises 12 residues. The germline V gene has CDR1 SQVTM and CDR2 ANQGSEA. V shed 8 bases and J 8 bases; nucleotides not matched to a gene: 10. The CDR3 DNA reads TGCAGCTCCTGGACAGGGCTCGGCGGCTACACCTTC. Encoded protein: CSSWTGLGGYTF.

The rearrangement uses TRBV11-2 and TRBJ2-2; no definite D call. CDR1 and CDR2 (germline): SGHAT, FQNNGV. The V end lost 2 bases, the J end lost 7 bases, and 11 bases lay between the germline ends. There are 14 residues in the CDR3. The CDR3 region is CASSLKQVGGELFF. The CDR3 DNA sequence: TGTGCCAGCAGCTTAAAGCAGGTCGGCGGGGAGCTGTTTTTT.

The gene calls are TRBV13 and TRBJ2-1; TRBD2 matches 7 bases. Per germline, CDR1 PRHDT and CDR2 FYEKMQ (reference sequence). The length of the CDR3 is 16 residues. J lost 5 bases, V lost 10 bases, and 17 bases had no gene match. The CDR3 coding sequence is TGTGCCACCACGGAACATGGGGGACTAAGAGACAATGAGCAGTTCTTC. Amino acids: CATTEHGGLRDNEQFF.

The chain recombines TRBV14 with TRBJ2-1; 12 nucleotides align to TRBD2. V lost 0 bases and J lost 2; bases outside the gene matches: 14. CDR3 length: 21 amino acids. Germline V lookup: CDR1 SGHDN, CDR2 FVKESK. The CDR3 DNA sequence: TGTGCCAGCAGCCAAGATAACCTAGCGGGAGGGCCTTTTTCCCCCTACAATGAGCAGTTCTTC. Its translation: CASSQDNLAGGPFSPYNEQFF.

The V and J genes are TRBV28 and TRBJ1-1; TRBD1 might be the D (6 bases). V dropped 1 base and J dropped 2 bases, with 14 bases sitting between them. Per the germline V gene, CDR1 is MDHEN and CDR2 is SYDVKM. This CDR3 contains 16 residues. In DNA, the CDR3 is TGTGCCAGCAGTTTATACAGGGTCGGGATAAACACTGAAGCTTTCTTT. Its protein product is CASSLYRVGINTEAFF.

This chain joins TRBV6-6 and TRBJ2-1; D is undetermined. Trimming pared 6 bases from V and 9 bases from J, leaving 18 bases between. The CDR3 loop spans 14 amino acids. Germline CDR1 MNHNY, CDR2 SVGAGI (reference sequence). CDR3 residues: CASSPEARRGEQFF. The DNA of the CDR3 is TGTGCCAGCAGCCCCGAGGCCCGAAGAGGTGAGCAGTTCTTC.

This sequence joins TRBV6-6 and TRBJ1-4; a possible D gene is TRBD1 (6 bases). The CDR3 is made up of 14 amino acids. Trimming shortened V by 6 bases and J by 5 bases, and 13 bases separated the two germline ends. Germline V CDR1 and CDR2: MNHNY, SVGAGI (reference sequence). CDR3 nucleotide sequence: TGTGCCAGCAGCCTACAGGGCTTGAATGAAAAACTGTTTTTT. This encodes CASSLQGLNEKLFF.

This chain joins TRBV9 and TRBJ1-4; TRBD1 might be the D (6 bases). Germline V gene sequence: CDR1 SGDLS, CDR2 YYNGEE. The ends were cut back, 3 bases at V and 8 bases at J, with 14 bases in the middle. The CDR3 is 14 amino acids. The CDR3 spells CASSAGHLGEKLFF. For the CDR3, the DNA is TGTGCCAGCAGCGCGGGACACCTAGGGGAAAAACTGTTTTTT.

This CDR3 reads CATSGKGQGATGELFF. CDR3 coding DNA: TGTGCCACCAGCGGAAAGGGACAGGGGGCCACCGGGGAGCTGTTTTTT. The genes are TRBV15 and TRBJ2-2; 12 bases are a match to TRBD1. Germline CDR1 LNHNV, CDR2 YYDKDF (reference sequence). The CDR3 is 16 residues long. V lost 5 bases, J lost 4 bases, and 5 bases stayed unmatched. Combining the CDR3 with reference TRBV15 and TRBJ2-2 gives the whole variable domain DAMVIQNPRYQVTQFGKPVTLSCSQTLNHNVMYWYQQKSSQAPKLLFHYYDKDFNNEADTPDNFQSRRPNTSFCFLDIRSPGLGDTAMYLCATSGKGQGATGELFFGEGSRLTVL.

This chain uses TRBV23-1 with TRBJ1-2, with a tentative D call TRBD1 (6 bases). TRBV23-1 is an ORF; its function is uncertain. The CDR3 sequence is 15 residues long. The V and J ends lost 3 bases and 6 bases respectively, with 17 bases between them. The CDR3 DNA sequence: TGCGCCAGCAGTCACCACGAACAGGGTATGCATGGCTACACCTTC. As protein: CASSHHEQGMHGYTF.

The chain joins TRBV18 to TRBJ1-2; D remains ambiguous. Trimming took 0 bases from V and 3 from J, leaving 8 bases between them. CDR1 and CDR2 (germline): KGHSH, LQKENI. The CDR3 extends over 14 amino acids. In DNA form, the CDR3 reads TGTGCCAGCTCACCACCTCTGGGCTACTATGGCTACACCTTC. Its translation: CASSPPLGYYGYTF. Combining the CDR3 with reference TRBV18 and TRBJ1-2 gives the whole variable domain NAGVMQNPRHLVRRRGQEARLRCSPMKGHSHVYWYRQLPEEGLKFMVYLQKENIIDESGMPKERFSAEFPKEGPSILRIQQVVRGDSAAYFCASSPPLGYYGYTFGSGTRLTVV.

The V and J genes are TRBV30 and TRBJ2-5, with 12 bases lining up with TRBD2. Per germline, CDR1 GTSNPN and CDR2 SVGIG (reference sequence). With V trimmed by 2 bases and J by 4 bases, 5 bases remained unmatched. The length of the CDR3 is 15 residues. Here the CDR3 DNA reads TGTGCCTGGAGTCCTAGCGGGGGGGCCTCAGAGACCCAGTACTTC. Protein product: CAWSPSGGASETQYF.